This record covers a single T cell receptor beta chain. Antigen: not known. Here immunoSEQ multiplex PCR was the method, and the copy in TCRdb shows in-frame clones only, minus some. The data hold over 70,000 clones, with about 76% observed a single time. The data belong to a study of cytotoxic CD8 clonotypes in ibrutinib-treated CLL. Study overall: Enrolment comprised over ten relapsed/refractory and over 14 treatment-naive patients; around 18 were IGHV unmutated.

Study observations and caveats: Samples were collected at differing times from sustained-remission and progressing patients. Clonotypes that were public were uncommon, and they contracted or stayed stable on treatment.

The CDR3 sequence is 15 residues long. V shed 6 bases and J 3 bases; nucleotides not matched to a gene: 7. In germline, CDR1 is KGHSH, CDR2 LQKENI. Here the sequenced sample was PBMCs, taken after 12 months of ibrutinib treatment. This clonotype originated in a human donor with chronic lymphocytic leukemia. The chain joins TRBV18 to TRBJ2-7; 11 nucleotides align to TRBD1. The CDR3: CASSKGTGGYYEQYF. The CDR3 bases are TGTGCCAGCTCCAAGGGGACAGGGGGTTACTACGAGCAGTACTTC.